This passage covers 8 T cell receptor beta chains from one sample sequenced in a study of OX40 agonist ivuxolimab in advanced cancers. Produced via immunoSEQ multiplex PCR; TCRdb's table is partial and in-frame only. Of fewer than 85,000 clones in the sample, approximately 90% are singletons; the top ten hold less than 2.5%. Sequenced material: CD4+ or CD8+ T cells sorted from blood, taken in a trial of the OX40 agonist ivuxolimab. The receptor source for this set is an adult with an advanced solid tumor such as melanoma, head and neck, liver or kidney cancer.

The rearrangement joins TRBV7-2 to TRBJ2-3, with D perhaps matching TRBD1 (6 bases). The CDR3 covers 16 residues. Germline CDR1 is SGHTA and CDR2 is FQGNSA. The V gene lost 4 bases and the J gene lost 0 bases, with 14 bases spanning the gap. CDR3 amino acids: CASSSGTSPSTDTQYF. The CDR3 DNA reads TGTGCCAGCAGCTCCGGGACATCCCCTAGCACAGATACGCAGTATTTT.

The chain uses TRBV25-1 and TRBJ2-2; D perhaps matches TRBD1 (6 bases). Trimming took off 3 bases at V and 8 bases at J, with 16 bases between the two ends. The CDR3 covers 15 residues. Germline V gene sequence: CDR1 MGHDK, CDR2 SYGVNS. CDR3 DNA: TGTGCCAGCAGTGAGAATCGACAGGTAGTGGGGGAGCTGTTTTTT. Its translation: CASSENRQVVGELFF.

This chain uses TRBV19 with TRBJ1-2; 10 bases align to TRBD1. The CDR3 extends over 14 amino acids. V lost 5 bases, J lost 7 bases, and 7 bases stayed unmatched. Germline CDR1 is LNHDA and CDR2 is SQIVND (reference sequence). In nucleotides, the CDR3 is TGTGCCAGTAGTCCTACCGGGACAGGGGTTGGCTACACCTTC. Protein product: CASSPTGTGVGYTF.

The chain recombines TRBV27 with TRBJ1-4; unclear D gene. The germline V and J ends were trimmed by 3 bases and 7 bases, with 12 bases remaining between them. Germline V gene data show CDR1 as MNHEY and CDR2 as SMNVEV (reference sequence). The CDR3 extends over 14 amino acids. The CDR3 region has the DNA TGTGCCAGCAGTTTCCGGGCAGTGGGTGAAAAACTGTTTTTT. This sequence encodes CASSFRAVGEKLFF.

The chain is built from TRBV4-1 and TRBJ2-7; 13 nucleotides align to TRBD2. The CDR3 contains 17 residues. V lost 3 bases, J lost 7 bases, and 12 bases stayed unmatched. Germline CDR1 and CDR2: MGHRA and YSYEKL. Here the CDR3 reads CASSHGTSGNLFGEQYF. The CDR3 DNA is TGCGCCAGCAGCCACGGGACTAGCGGGAACCTATTTGGGGAGCAGTACTTC.

CDR3: CASSPGLNSYNEQFF. The CDR3 bases are TGTGCCAGCAGCCCCGGACTTAACTCCTACAATGAGCAGTTCTTC. The V call is TRBV11-2, the J call TRBJ2-1; weak D call: TRBD2 (5 bases). V was cut by 5 bases and J by 0 bases, with 11 bases left in between. The germline gives CDR1 SGHAT, CDR2 FQNNGV. The CDR3 sequence is 15 residues long.

This clone came up once. The chain uses TRBV7-2 and TRBJ1-2; TRBD1 might be the D (6 bases). V was trimmed by 1 base and J by 7 bases, leaving 13 bases between them. Germline V gives CDR1 SGHTA, CDR2 FQGNSA. This CDR3 is 14 amino acids long. Here the CDR3 DNA reads TGTGCCAGCAGCTTAGACGCAGGGGAAGGTGGCTACACCTTC. Translated: CASSLDAGEGGYTF.

The chain combines TRBV28 with TRBJ1-3; TRBD1 is a possible D gene (5 bases). With 8 bases removed from V and 0 bases from J, the gap between germline ends came to 17 bases. The CDR3 extends over 16 amino acids. Per the germline V gene, CDR1 is MDHEN and CDR2 is SYDVKM. The CDR3 DNA sequence: TGTGCCAGCTCTGATGGGGCGGGTTTCTCTGGAAACACCATATATTTT. Amino acid sequence: CASSDGAGFSGNTIYF.